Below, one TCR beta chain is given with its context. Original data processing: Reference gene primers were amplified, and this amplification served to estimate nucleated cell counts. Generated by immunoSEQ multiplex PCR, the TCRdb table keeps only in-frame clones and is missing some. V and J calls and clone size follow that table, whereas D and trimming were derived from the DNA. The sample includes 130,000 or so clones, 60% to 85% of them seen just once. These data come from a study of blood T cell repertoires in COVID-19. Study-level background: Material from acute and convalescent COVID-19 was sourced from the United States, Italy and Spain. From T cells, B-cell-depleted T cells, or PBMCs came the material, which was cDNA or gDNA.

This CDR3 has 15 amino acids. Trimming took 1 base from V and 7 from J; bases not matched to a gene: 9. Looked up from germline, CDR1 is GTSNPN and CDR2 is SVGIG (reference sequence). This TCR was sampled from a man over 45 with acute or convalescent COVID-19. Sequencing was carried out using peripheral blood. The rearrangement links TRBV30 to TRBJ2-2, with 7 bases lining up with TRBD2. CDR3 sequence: CAWSATRGTGGELFF. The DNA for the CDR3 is TGTGCCTGGAGTGCAACGCGGGGGACGGGCGGGGAGCTGTTTTTT.